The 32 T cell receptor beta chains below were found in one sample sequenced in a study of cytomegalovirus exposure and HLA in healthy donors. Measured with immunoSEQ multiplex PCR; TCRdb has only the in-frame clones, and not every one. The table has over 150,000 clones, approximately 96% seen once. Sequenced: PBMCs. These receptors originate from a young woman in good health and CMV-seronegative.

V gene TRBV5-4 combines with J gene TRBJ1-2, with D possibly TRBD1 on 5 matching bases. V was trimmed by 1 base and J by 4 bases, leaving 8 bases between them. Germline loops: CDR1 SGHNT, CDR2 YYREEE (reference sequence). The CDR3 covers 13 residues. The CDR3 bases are TGTGCCAGCAGCTTGTGGGGGGGCTATGGCTACACCTTC. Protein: CASSLWGGYGYTF.

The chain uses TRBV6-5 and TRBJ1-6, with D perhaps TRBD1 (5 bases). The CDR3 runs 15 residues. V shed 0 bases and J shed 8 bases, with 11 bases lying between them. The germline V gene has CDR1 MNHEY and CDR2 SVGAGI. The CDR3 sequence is CASSYSIGRDSPLHF. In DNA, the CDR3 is TGTGCCAGCAGTTACTCGATTGGCAGGGATTCACCCCTCCACTTT.

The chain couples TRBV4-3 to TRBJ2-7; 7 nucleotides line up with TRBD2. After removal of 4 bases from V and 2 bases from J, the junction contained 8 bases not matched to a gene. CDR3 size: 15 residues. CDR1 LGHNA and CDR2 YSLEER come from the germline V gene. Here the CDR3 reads CASSLSYGGAYEQYF. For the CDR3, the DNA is TGCGCCAGCAGCCTGAGTTATGGGGGGGCCTACGAGCAGTACTTC.

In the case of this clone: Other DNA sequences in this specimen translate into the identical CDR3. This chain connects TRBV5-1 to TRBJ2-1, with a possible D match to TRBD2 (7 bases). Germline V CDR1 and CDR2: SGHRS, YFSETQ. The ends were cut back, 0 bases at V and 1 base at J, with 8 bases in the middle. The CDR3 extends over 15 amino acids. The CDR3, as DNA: TGCGCCAGCAGCTTGGAGGGGGGGTCCTACAATGAGCAGTTCTTC. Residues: CASSLEGGSYNEQFF.

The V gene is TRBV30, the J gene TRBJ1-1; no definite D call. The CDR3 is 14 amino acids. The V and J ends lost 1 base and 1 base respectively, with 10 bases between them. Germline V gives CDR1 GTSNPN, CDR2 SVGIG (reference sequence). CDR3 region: CAWSASMRNTEAFF. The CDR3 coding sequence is TGTGCCTGGAGTGCGTCGATGAGGAACACTGAAGCTTTCTTT.

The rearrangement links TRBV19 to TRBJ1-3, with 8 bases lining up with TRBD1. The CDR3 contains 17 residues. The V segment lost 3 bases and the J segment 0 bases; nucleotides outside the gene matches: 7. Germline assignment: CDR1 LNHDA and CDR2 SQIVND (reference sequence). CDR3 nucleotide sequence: TGTGCCAGTAGTATCCTGACAGGGGAAAGCTCTGGAAACACCATATATTTT. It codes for CASSILTGESSGNTIYF.

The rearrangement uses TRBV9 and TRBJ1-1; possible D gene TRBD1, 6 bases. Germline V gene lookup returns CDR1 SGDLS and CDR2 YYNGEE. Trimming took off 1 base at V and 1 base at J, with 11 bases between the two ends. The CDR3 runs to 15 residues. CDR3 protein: CASSVQGQQNTEAFF. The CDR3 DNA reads TGTGCCAGCAGCGTACAAGGACAGCAGAACACTGAAGCTTTCTTT.

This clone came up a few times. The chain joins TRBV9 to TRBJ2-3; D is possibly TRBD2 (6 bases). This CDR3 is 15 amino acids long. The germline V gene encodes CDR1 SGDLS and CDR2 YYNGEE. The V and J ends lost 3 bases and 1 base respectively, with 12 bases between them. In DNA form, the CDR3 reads TGTGCCAGCAGCGGGCGGGGCTCCGGCACAGATACGCAGTATTTT. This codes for CASSGRGSGTDTQYF.

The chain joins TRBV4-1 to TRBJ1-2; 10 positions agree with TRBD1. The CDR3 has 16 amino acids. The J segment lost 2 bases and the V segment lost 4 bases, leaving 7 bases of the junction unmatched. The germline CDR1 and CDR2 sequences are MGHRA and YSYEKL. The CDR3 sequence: CASSPGTGVLNYGYTF. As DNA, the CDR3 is TGCGCCAGCAGCCCCGGGACAGGGGTGTTGAACTATGGCTACACCTTC.

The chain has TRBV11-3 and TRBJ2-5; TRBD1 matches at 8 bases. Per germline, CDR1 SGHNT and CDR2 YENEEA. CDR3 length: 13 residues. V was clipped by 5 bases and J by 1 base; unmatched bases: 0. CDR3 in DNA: TGTGCCAGCAGCGGGACAGGCCAAGAGACCCAGTACTTC. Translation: CASSGTGQETQYF.

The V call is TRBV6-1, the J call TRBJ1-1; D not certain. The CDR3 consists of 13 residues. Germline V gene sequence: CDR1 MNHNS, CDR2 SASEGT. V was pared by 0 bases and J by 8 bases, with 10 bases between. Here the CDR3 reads CASSEASQTEAFF. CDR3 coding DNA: TGTGCCAGCAGTGAAGCGTCACAGACCGAAGCTTTCTTT.

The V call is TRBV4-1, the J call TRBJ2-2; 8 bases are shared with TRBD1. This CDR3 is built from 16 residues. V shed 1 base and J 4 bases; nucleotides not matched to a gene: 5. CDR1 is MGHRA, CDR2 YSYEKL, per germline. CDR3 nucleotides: TGCGCCAGCAGCCAAGGACAGGGGATTATCACCGGGGAGCTGTTTTTT. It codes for CASSQGQGIITGELFF.

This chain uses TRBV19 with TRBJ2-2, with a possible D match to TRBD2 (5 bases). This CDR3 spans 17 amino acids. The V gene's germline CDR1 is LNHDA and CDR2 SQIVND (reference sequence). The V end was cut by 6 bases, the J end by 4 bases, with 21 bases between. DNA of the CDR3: TGTGCCAGTAGCCCAGACCCCAAACTAGTGGGCACCGGGGAGCTGTTTTTT. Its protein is CASSPDPKLVGTGELFF.

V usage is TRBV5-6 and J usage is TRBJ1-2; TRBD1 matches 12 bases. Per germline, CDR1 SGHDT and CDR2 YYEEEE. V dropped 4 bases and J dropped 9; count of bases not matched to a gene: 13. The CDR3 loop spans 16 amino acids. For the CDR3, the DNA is TGTGCCAGCAGCCTCTCCGGGACAGGGGGCCCTGGGAGCTACACCTTC. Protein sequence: CASSLSGTGGPGSYTF.

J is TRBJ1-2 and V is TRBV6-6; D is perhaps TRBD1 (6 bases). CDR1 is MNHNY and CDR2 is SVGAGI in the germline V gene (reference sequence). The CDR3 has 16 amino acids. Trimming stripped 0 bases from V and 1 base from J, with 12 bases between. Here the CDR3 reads CASSYSTQGFNYGYTF. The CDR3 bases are TGTGCCAGCAGTTACTCGACACAGGGCTTTAACTATGGCTACACCTTC.

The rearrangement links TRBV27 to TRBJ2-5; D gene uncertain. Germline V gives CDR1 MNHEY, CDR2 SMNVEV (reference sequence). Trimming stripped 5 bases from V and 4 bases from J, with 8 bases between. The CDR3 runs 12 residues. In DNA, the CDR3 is TGTGCCAGCAGTCCCAACGGAGAGACCCAGTACTTC. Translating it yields CASSPNGETQYF.

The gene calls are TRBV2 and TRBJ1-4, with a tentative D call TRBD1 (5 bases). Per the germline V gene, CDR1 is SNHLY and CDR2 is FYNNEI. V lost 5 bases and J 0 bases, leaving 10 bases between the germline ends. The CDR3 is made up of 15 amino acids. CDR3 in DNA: TGTGCCAGCAGTTATACAGGAGCAACTAATGAAAAACTGTTTTTT. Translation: CASSYTGATNEKLFF.

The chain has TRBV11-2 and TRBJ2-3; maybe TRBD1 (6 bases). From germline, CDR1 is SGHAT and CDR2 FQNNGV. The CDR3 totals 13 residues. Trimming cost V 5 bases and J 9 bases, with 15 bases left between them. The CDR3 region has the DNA TGTGCCAGCAGCAGCAACAGGGATCGGACGCAGTATTTT. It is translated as CASSSNRDRTQYF.

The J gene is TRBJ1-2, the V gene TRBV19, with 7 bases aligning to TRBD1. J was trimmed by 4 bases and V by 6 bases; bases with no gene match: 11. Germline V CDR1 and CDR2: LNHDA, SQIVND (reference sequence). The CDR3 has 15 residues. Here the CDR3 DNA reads TGTGCCAGTAGCACCGGGACAGTAGTACTCTATGGCTACACCTTC. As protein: CASSTGTVVLYGYTF. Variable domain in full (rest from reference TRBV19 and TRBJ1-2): DGGITQSPKYLFRKEGQNVTLSCEQNLNHDAMYWYRQDPGQGLRLIYYSQIVNDFQKGDIAEGYSVSREKKESFPLTVTSAQKNPTAFYLCASSTGTVVLYGYTFGSGTRLTVV.

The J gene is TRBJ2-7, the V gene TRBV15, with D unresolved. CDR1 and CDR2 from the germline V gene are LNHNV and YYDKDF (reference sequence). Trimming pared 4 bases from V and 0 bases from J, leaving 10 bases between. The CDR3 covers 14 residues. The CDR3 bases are TGTGCCACCAGCACCCGGTTTAACTCCTACGAGCAGTACTTC. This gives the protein CATSTRFNSYEQYF. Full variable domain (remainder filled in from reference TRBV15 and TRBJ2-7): DAMVIQNPRYQVTQFGKPVTLSCSQTLNHNVMYWYQQKSSQAPKLLFHYYDKDFNNEADTPDNFQSRRPNTSFCFLDIRSPGLGDTAMYLCATSTRFNSYEQYFGPGTRLTVT.

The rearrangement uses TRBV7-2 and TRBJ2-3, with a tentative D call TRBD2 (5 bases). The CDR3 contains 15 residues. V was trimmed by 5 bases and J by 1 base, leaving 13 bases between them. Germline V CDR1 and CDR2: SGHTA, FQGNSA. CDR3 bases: TGTGCCAGCAGCCTGAGGGATGAAGGCACAGATACGCAGTATTTT. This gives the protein CASSLRDEGTDTQYF.

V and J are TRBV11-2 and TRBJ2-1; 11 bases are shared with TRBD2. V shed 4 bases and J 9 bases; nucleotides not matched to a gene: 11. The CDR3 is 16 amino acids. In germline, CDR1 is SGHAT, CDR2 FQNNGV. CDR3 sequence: CASSSIAGGPTIEQFF. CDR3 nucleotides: TGTGCCAGCAGCTCAATAGCGGGGGGGCCCACAATTGAGCAGTTCTTC.

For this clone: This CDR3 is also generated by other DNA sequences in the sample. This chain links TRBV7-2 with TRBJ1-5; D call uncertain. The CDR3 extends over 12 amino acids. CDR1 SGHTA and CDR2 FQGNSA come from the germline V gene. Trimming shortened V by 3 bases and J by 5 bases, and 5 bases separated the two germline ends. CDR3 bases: TGTGCCAGCAGCTTTGAGTATCAGCCCCAGCATTTT. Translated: CASSFEYQPQHF.

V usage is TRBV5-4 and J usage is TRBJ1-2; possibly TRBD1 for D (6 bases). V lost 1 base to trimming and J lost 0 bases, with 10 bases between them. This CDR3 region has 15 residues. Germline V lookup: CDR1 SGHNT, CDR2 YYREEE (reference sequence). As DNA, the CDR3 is TGTGCCAGCAGCTTGTGGACAGTGACTAACTATGGCTACACCTTC. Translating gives CASSLWTVTNYGYTF.

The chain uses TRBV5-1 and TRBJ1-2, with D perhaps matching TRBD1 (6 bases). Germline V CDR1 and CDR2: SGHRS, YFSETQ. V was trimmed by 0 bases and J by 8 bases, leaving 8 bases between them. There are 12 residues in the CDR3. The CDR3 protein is CASSLEGVGYTF. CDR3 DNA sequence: TGCGCCAGCAGCTTGGAGGGGGTAGGCTACACCTTC.

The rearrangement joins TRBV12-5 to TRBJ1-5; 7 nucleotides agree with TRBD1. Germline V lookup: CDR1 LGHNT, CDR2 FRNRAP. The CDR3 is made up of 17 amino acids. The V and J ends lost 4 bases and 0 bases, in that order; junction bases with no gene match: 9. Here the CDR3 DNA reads TGTGCTAGTGGTTCTTCGGGACAGCATTATAGCAATCAGCCCCAGCATTTT. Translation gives CASGSSGQHYSNQPQHF.

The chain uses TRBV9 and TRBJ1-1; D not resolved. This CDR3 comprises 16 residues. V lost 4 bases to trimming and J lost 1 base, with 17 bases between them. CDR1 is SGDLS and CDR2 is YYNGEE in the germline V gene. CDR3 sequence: CASSLLEWQTNTEAFF. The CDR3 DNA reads TGTGCCAGCAGCTTACTAGAGTGGCAGACGAACACTGAAGCTTTCTTT.

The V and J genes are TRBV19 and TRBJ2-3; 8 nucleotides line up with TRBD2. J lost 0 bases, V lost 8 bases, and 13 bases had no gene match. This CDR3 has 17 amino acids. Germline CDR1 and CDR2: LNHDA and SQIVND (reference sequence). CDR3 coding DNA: TGTGCCAGTGCCGATAGCGGGGTCAGCTATAGCACAGATACGCAGTATTTT. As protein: CASADSGVSYSTDTQYF.

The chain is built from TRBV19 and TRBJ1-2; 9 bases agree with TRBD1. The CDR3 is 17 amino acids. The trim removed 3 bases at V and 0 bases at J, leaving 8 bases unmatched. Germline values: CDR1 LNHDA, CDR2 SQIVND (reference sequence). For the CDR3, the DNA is TGTGCCAGTAGTATCCGGGACAGGGCATTTTCTAACTATGGCTACACCTTC. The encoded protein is CASSIRDRAFSNYGYTF. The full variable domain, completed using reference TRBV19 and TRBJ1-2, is DGGITQSPKYLFRKEGQNVTLSCEQNLNHDAMYWYRQDPGQGLRLIYYSQIVNDFQKGDIAEGYSVSREKKESFPLTVTSAQKNPTAFYLCASSIRDRAFSNYGYTFGSGTRLTVV.

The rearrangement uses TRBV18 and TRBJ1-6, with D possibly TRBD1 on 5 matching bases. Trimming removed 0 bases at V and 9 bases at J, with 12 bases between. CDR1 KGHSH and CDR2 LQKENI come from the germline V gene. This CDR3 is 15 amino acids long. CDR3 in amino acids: CASSPPWQGGSPLHF. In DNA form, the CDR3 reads TGTGCCAGCTCACCACCGTGGCAGGGAGGTTCACCCCTCCACTTT.

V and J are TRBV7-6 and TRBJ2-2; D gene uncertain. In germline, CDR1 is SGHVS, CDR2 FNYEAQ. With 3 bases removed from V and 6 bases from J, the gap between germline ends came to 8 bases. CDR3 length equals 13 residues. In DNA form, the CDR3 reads TGTGCCAGCAGCTTTGGTGCGTCCGGGGAGCTGTTTTTT. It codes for CASSFGASGELFF.

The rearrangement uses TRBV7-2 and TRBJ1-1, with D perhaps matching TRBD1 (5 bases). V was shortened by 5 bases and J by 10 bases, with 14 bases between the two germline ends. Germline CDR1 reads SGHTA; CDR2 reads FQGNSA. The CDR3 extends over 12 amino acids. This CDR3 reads CASSPGGLRAFF. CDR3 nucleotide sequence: TGTGCCAGCAGCCCCGGGGGACTACGAGCTTTCTTT.